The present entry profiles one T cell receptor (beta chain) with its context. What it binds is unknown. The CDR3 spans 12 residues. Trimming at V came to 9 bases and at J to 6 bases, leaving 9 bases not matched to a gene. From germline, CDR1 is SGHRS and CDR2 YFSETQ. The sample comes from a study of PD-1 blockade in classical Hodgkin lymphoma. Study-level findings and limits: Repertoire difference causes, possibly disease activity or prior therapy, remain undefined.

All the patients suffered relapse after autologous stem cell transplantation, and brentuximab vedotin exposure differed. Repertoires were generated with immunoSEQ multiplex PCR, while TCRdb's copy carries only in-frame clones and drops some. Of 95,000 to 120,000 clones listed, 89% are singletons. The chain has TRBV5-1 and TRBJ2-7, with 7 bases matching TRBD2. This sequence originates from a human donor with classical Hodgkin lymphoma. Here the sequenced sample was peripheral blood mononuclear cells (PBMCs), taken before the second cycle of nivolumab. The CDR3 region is CATGREPGEQYF. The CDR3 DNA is TGCGCCACGGGGCGGGAGCCAGGCGAGCAGTACTTC.